Given below is one T cell receptor beta chain in context. The antigen is undetermined. The CDR3 extends over 16 amino acids. Germline CDR1 and CDR2: PRHDT and FYEKMQ (reference sequence). Trimming cost V 5 bases and J 4 bases; bases outside gene matches: 14. The sample belongs to a study of OX40 agonist ivuxolimab in advanced cancers. Study information: Having had anti-PD-1, anti-PD-L1 or anti-CTLA-4 therapy before was allowed, and 40% to 45% had some. Partial responses were recorded for three patients, including one with hepatocellular carcinoma and two with cutaneous melanoma.

Measured with immunoSEQ multiplex PCR; TCRdb has only the in-frame clones, and not every one. Of approximately 32,000 clones in the sample, roughly 90% were seen once. Whole-study findings and limits: In the 0.1-3.0 mg/kg groups, partial responders showed among the lowest expansion. The investigators did not determine what antigen specificity the expanded peripheral T cells had.

The chain couples TRBV13 to TRBJ2-7; 7 positions agree with TRBD2. This receptor was taken from an adult with an advanced solid tumor such as melanoma, head and neck, liver or kidney cancer. Sequenced material: CD4+ or CD8+ T cells sorted from blood, taken in a trial of the OX40 agonist ivuxolimab. The CDR3 DNA is TGTGCCAGCAGCGCCGGGACTAAGGGCAAGCGTTACGAGCAGTACTTC. This encodes CASSAGTKGKRYEQYF.